A single sample is the source of the 24 T cell receptor beta chains below, sequenced in a study of quantifying T cell responses using KT2 cells. Study as a whole: cDNA was made from DNase-treated RNA using alpha and beta constant primers.

The cDNA 3' end received a ligated oligonucleotide with a UMI. The first PCR ran 3 to 5 cycles with an equimolar RC1.1 and RC1.2 beta primer mix. TCRdb ran MiXCR on the UMI-ligation and nested PCR reads and lists one entry per CDR3 protein. The sample lists around 56,000 distinct CDR3 sequences; 9% to 15% were seen once. The sample consisted of PBMCs spiked with cells of the T cell clone KT2. Every receptor here comes from a human donor.

This chain connects TRBV4-1 to TRBJ2-3; D gene unclear. The V gene lost 1 base and the J gene lost 2 bases, with 13 bases spanning the gap. CDR3 length equals 16 residues. Germline lookup yields CDR1 MGHRA and CDR2 YSYEKL. DNA of the CDR3: TGCGCCAGCAGCCAAGTTGGGCTAGGCAACACAGATACGCAGTATTTT. Residues: CASSQVGLGNTDTQYF.

The chain is built from TRBV5-1 and TRBJ2-1; 11 bases match TRBD2. This CDR3 is 17 amino acids long. Germline V CDR1 and CDR2: SGHRS, YFSETQ. Losses at the gene ends were 3 bases for V and 1 base for J; bases not matched to a gene: 6. The chain's CDR3 is CASSWASGRTSYNEQFF. CDR3 coding DNA: TGCGCCAGCAGCTGGGCTAGCGGGAGGACATCCTACAATGAGCAGTTCTTC. Together with reference TRBV5-1 and TRBJ2-1, the CDR3 gives the full variable domain: KAGVTQTPRYLIKTRGQQVTLSCSPISGHRSVSWYQQTPGQGLQFLFEYFSETQRNKGNFPGRFSGRQFSNSRSEMNVSTLELGDSALYLCASSWASGRTSYNEQFFGPGTRLTVL.

Ten or more counts support this clonotype. The chain employs TRBV5-1 and TRBJ2-3, with TRBD1 matching 8 bases. This CDR3 spans 14 amino acids. Per germline, CDR1 SGHRS and CDR2 YFSETQ. Trimming took 4 bases from V and 5 from J; bases not matched to a gene: 6. The CDR3 sequence is CASSEGQGGDTQYF. The CDR3 nucleotides are TGCGCCAGCAGCGAAGGACAGGGAGGAGATACGCAGTATTTT.

This clonotype appeared a few times. The CDR3 is CASKRDSQNQPQHF. The CDR3 bases are TGTGCCAGCAAAAGGGACAGCCAAAATCAGCCCCAGCATTTT. The chain recombines TRBV2 with TRBJ1-5; the match to TRBD1 covers 7 bases. The CDR3 totals 14 residues. The V gene end was trimmed by 7 bases and the J gene end by 4 bases; junction bases not matched to a gene: 7. Germline V gives CDR1 SNHLY, CDR2 FYNNEI. Drawing the rest from reference TRBV2 and TRBJ1-5, the complete variable domain is EPEVTQTPSHQVTQMGQEVILRCVPISNHLYFYWYRQILGQKVEFLVSFYNNEISEKSEIFDDQFSVERPDGSNFTLKIRSTKLEDSAMYFCASKRDSQNQPQHFGDGTRLSIL.

J is TRBJ1-1 and V is TRBV12-3 or TRBV12-4, with D unresolved. V lost 3 bases to trimming and J lost 2 bases, with 10 bases between them. The length of the CDR3 is 14 residues. CDR3 region: CASSFGGVNTEAFF. The CDR3 DNA sequence: TGTGCCAGCAGTTTCGGCGGAGTTAACACTGAAGCTTTCTTT.

This clonotype was counted a few times. This chain uses TRBV7-9 with TRBJ1-1; the match to TRBD1 covers 9 bases. The CDR3 is 16 amino acids. In germline, CDR1 is SEHNR, CDR2 FQNEAQ (reference sequence). Unmatched junction bases numbered 12, after V lost 3 bases and J lost 7 bases. The CDR3 reads CASSFSALRDRVEAFF. The DNA for the CDR3 is TGTGCCAGCAGCTTTAGCGCCCTCCGGGACAGGGTTGAAGCTTTCTTT.

The chain joins TRBV13 to TRBJ2-7; 11 positions match TRBD2. Trimming at V came to 2 bases and at J to 0 bases, leaving 6 bases not matched to a gene. The CDR3 consists of 17 residues. Germline V lookup: CDR1 PRHDT, CDR2 FYEKMQ (reference sequence). The CDR3 spells CASSLSLAGGNSYEQYF. CDR3 DNA: TGTGCCAGCAGCTTATCGCTAGCGGGGGGAAACTCCTACGAGCAGTACTTC.

The chain has TRBV4-2 and TRBJ2-1; D is undetermined. V lost 2 bases, J lost 5 bases, and 4 bases lay in between. CDR3 size: 12 residues. Germline-derived CDR1 and CDR2 are LGHNA and YNFKEQ. CDR3 loop: CASSQQDNEQFF. Written as DNA, the CDR3 is TGTGCCAGCAGCCAACAGGACAATGAGCAGTTCTTC.

This clonotype showed up just a few times. The rearrangement joins TRBV7-9 to TRBJ2-1; 9 bases match TRBD1. V was clipped by 5 bases and J by 0 bases; unmatched bases: 11. CDR1 and CDR2 from the germline V gene are SEHNR and FQNEAQ (reference sequence). The length of the CDR3 is 18 residues. Here the CDR3 DNA reads TGTGCCAGCAGCAAAACAGGGGGCTCTTACCGCTCCTACAATGAGCAGTTCTTC. It translates to CASSKTGGSYRSYNEQFF.

This clonotype was observed many times. The rearrangement uses TRBV5-5 and TRBJ2-5; 9 positions match TRBD2. V lost 3 bases to trimming and J lost 5 bases; unmatched junction nucleotides: 17. This CDR3 has 18 amino acids. Germline CDR1 is SGHKS and CDR2 is YYEKEE (reference sequence). The CDR3 sequence is CASSWGVAAGGPGETQYF. In DNA, the CDR3 is TGTGCCAGCAGCTGGGGGGTTGCAGCGGGAGGTCCGGGGGAGACCCAGTACTTC.

This clonotype was observed at least ten times. This chain connects TRBV5-1 to TRBJ1-1; 10 bases agree with TRBD1. The CDR3 length is 15 residues. The V segment lost 5 bases and the J segment 10 bases; nucleotides outside the gene matches: 14. CDR1 and CDR2 from the germline V gene are SGHRS and YFSETQ. The CDR3 DNA reads TGCGCCAGCAGAGACGGGACAGGGGTCCCCGAGGGAGCTTTCTTT. Amino acids: CASRDGTGVPEGAFF.

This clonotype occurred a few times. The chain uses TRBV14 and TRBJ1-2, with D hard to call. The V gene's germline CDR1 is SGHDN and CDR2 FVKESK. V lost 5 bases and J lost 3, with 13 bases in between. The CDR3 loop spans 14 amino acids. For the CDR3, the DNA is TGTGCCAGCAGCTCCTTTAAGCGGGACTATGGCTACACCTTC. Its protein is CASSSFKRDYGYTF.

This clonotype occurred a few times. V is TRBV20-1 and J is TRBJ2-3; D could derive from TRBD1 or TRBD2 (5 bases each). The CDR3 has 15 residues. The V gene's germline CDR1 is DFQATT and CDR2 SNEGSKA (reference sequence). V was pared by 3 bases and J by 0 bases, with 13 bases between. CDR3 loop: CSASGAAPSTDTQYF. The CDR3 bases are TGCAGTGCTAGCGGGGCGGCCCCTAGCACAGATACGCAGTATTTT.

This clonotype appeared a few times. The chain recombines TRBV5-6 with TRBJ1-2; D might be TRBD1 (5 bases). Per germline, CDR1 SGHDT and CDR2 YYEEEE. This CDR3 comprises 15 residues. V was cut by 3 bases and J by 4 bases, with 16 bases left in between. CDR3 protein: CASSWGRHPVYGYTF. CDR3 coding DNA: TGTGCCAGCAGCTGGGGACGGCACCCCGTCTATGGCTACACCTTC.

This clonotype was found a few times. The chain is built from TRBV14 and TRBJ1-1; D not resolved. The length of the CDR3 is 15 residues. Trimming shortened V by 3 bases and J by 1 base, and 12 bases separated the two germline ends. CDR1 SGHDN and CDR2 FVKESK come from the germline V gene. The CDR3 spells CASSQIAQTNTEAFF. As DNA, the CDR3 is TGTGCCAGCAGCCAGATCGCCCAGACGAACACTGAAGCTTTCTTT.

The chain combines TRBV12-3 or TRBV12-4 with TRBJ2-1; D not certain. V lost 3 bases, J lost 10 bases, and 16 bases lay in between. This CDR3 comprises 14 residues. The CDR3 sequence is CASSFPSIGFEQFF. CDR3 sequence (DNA): TGTGCCAGCAGTTTCCCCTCAATCGGGTTCGAGCAGTTCTTC.

The chain recombines TRBV21-1 with TRBJ2-5; the table's D call, TRBD2, was not checked against the DNA. TRBV21-1 counts as a pseudogene. The CDR3 extends over 14 amino acids. The CDR3 sequence is CASGKREKRETQYF. The CDR3 DNA follows: TGTGCCAGCGGGAAGCGGGAGAAGAGAGAGACCCAGTACTTC.

This clonotype was recorded at least ten times. This chain connects TRBV4-3 to TRBJ2-7; perhaps TRBD2 as D (6 bases). The CDR3 loop spans 14 amino acids. Germline CDR1 reads LGHNA; CDR2 reads YSLEER. V was cut by 4 bases and J by 5 bases, with 15 bases left in between. DNA for the CDR3: TGCGCCAGCAGCCCGTCCGGCGGGGATAACGAGCAGTACTTC. Amino acid sequence: CASSPSGGDNEQYF.

About this clonotype: The germline gene is not matched at one end of the junction; a read error may be the cause. The chain uses TRBV7-3 and TRBJ2-1; 7 nucleotides match TRBD1. This CDR3 contains 15 residues. Per the germline V gene, CDR1 is SGHTA and CDR2 is FQGTGA. This CDR3 reads CASSLGQSSYSEQFF. The CDR3 DNA reads as TGTGCCAGCAGCTTGGGACAGAGCTCCTACAGTGAGCAGTTCTTC.

The V and J genes are TRBV5-1 and TRBJ2-3; 11 nucleotides line up with TRBD2. The CDR3 has 16 residues. J lost 2 bases, V lost 7 bases, and 9 bases had no gene match. Per the germline V gene, CDR1 is SGHRS and CDR2 is YFSETQ. Here the CDR3 DNA reads TGCGCCAGCTCCACTGGGACTAGCGGAAACACAGATACGCAGTATTTT. This encodes CASSTGTSGNTDTQYF.

Many counts were recorded for this clonotype. This chain uses TRBV2 with TRBJ2-5; unclear D gene. Germline-derived CDR1 and CDR2 are SNHLY and FYNNEI. This CDR3 contains 10 residues. Between the trimmed V and J ends, which lost 5 bases and 2 bases, there was a span of 0 bases. The CDR3 DNA is TGTGCCAGCAGTCAAGAGACCCAGTACTTC. This codes for CASSQETQYF.

This clonotype was observed a handful of times. This chain's CDR3 is CASSLGQSTNYGYTF. Written as DNA, the CDR3 is TGTGCCAGCAGCTTGGGACAGAGCACTAACTATGGCTACACCTTC. V is TRBV7-2 and J is TRBJ1-2, with 7 bases aligning to TRBD1. V trimming: 3 bases; J trimming: 0 bases; junction bases outside the gene matches: 4. The CDR3 runs 15 residues. Germline CDR1 is SGHTA and CDR2 is FQGNSA.

The sample holds many counts of this clonotype. This chain uses TRBV12-3 or TRBV12-4 with TRBJ1-3, with D unclear. This CDR3 has 15 residues. V lost 7 bases and J lost 0, with 13 bases in between. The CDR3 coding sequence is TGTGCCAGCAACCCGACGAGGGCCTCTGGAAACACCATATATTTT. Its translation is CASNPTRASGNTIYF.

This chain joins TRBV20-1 and TRBJ1-4; D is possibly TRBD1 (6 bases). Trimming pared 1 base from V and 3 bases from J, leaving 18 bases between. The CDR3 is 17 residues long. CDR1 is DFQATT, CDR2 SNEGSKA, per germline (reference sequence). CDR3 bases: TGCAGTGCTAGAGGGTGGGGGCCAAGGGGAGCTAATGAAAAACTGTTTTTT. As protein: CSARGWGPRGANEKLFF.